A single sample gave rise to the 20 T cell receptor beta chains below, sequenced in a study of blood T cell repertoires in COVID-19. Profiling relied on immunoSEQ multiplex PCR, and the TCRdb table lists in-frame clones only, not all of them. The sample contains over 75,000 clones, 80% to 90% of which appear only once. Sequenced: peripheral blood. The receptors originated from a woman aged 45 to 65 with acute or convalescent COVID-19.

The V gene is TRBV5-1, the J gene TRBJ2-3; D is perhaps TRBD1 (5 bases). The CDR3 extends over 15 amino acids. V gave up 0 bases and J gave up 4 bases, with 12 bases separating them. The germline V gene has CDR1 SGHRS and CDR2 YFSETQ. CDR3 sequence: CASSLASGAADTQYF. The CDR3 nucleotides read TGCGCCAGCAGCTTGGCCAGTGGGGCGGCAGATACGCAGTATTTT.

The CDR3 is CASRGLAGGSYNEQFF. CDR3 DNA sequence: TGTGCCAGCAGGGGACTAGCGGGGGGCTCCTACAATGAGCAGTTCTTC. The rearrangement joins TRBV27 to TRBJ2-1, with 15 positions matching TRBD2. This CDR3 contains 16 residues. The germline V gene encodes CDR1 MNHEY and CDR2 SMNVEV (reference sequence). J gave up 0 bases and V 6 bases, and 0 bases lay outside the gene matches.

The chain has TRBV24-1 and TRBJ2-3, with unresolved D. V lost 0 bases and J lost 1, with 10 bases in between. Germline V gives CDR1 KGHDR, CDR2 SFDVKD. The CDR3 runs 16 residues. CDR3 coding DNA: TGTGCCACCAGTGATTTGCAATTTGGAGGCACAGATACGCAGTATTTT. It yields the protein CATSDLQFGGTDTQYF.

The chain employs TRBV6-2 or TRBV6-3 and TRBJ2-7; 10 nucleotides agree with TRBD1. The germline CDR1 and CDR2 sequences are MNHEY and SVGEGT. With V trimmed by 2 bases and J by 4 bases, 8 bases remained unmatched. The CDR3 totals 16 residues. CDR3 region: CASSYETGGARYEQYF. CDR3 coding DNA: TGTGCCAGCAGTTACGAGACAGGGGGCGCTAGGTACGAGCAGTACTTC.

As regards this clone: Different DNA sequences within this sample yield the same CDR3. This chain uses TRBV4-1 with TRBJ2-7, with D uncertain. The CDR3 contains 13 residues. V shed 1 base and J shed 4 bases, with 8 bases lying between them. Germline CDR1 is MGHRA and CDR2 is YSYEKL. The CDR3 coding sequence is TGCGCCAGCAGCCAAGGCGAAGTTTACGAGCAGTACTTC. This encodes CASSQGEVYEQYF.

This chain joins TRBV10-3 and TRBJ1-4; D remains unclear. Germline values: CDR1 ENHRY, CDR2 SYGVKD. The CDR3 extends over 13 amino acids. V was pared by 6 bases and J by 0 bases, with 5 bases between. DNA of the CDR3: TGTGCCATCAGGGACTCAACTAATGAAAAACTGTTTTTT. This gives the protein CAIRDSTNEKLFF.

The genes are TRBV9 and TRBJ1-2; TRBD1 is a possible D gene (6 bases). The CDR3 is 14 amino acids. V was clipped by 4 bases and J by 4 bases, with 14 bases between them. The germline gives CDR1 SGDLS, CDR2 YYNGEE. The CDR3 reads CASSSSGHGYGYTF. The CDR3 coding sequence is TGTGCCAGCAGCTCTTCGGGACATGGCTATGGCTACACCTTC.

This clone was picked up one time. This chain connects TRBV20-1 to TRBJ2-5; 7 bases agree with TRBD1. The junction had 1 base not matched to a gene; V was cut back by 5 bases and J by 4 bases. Germline CDR1 reads DFQATT; CDR2 reads SNEGSKA (reference sequence). The CDR3 is made up of 11 amino acids. The DNA for the CDR3 is TGCAGTGCTTACAGGGGAGAGACCCAGTACTTC. It specifies CSAYRGETQYF.

This rearrangement joins TRBV7-8 to TRBJ2-7, with no clear D. The germline V gene encodes CDR1 SGHVS and CDR2 FQNEAQ. Deletions cut 4 bases from V and 2 bases from J, with 3 bases between. The CDR3 extends over 11 amino acids. CDR3 region: CASSYTYEQYF. The CDR3, as DNA: TGTGCCAGCAGCTATACCTACGAGCAGTACTTC.

The rearrangement links TRBV28 to TRBJ2-7; TRBD2 agrees at 11 bases. V lost 5 bases and J lost 2; bases outside the gene matches: 8. Germline lookup yields CDR1 MDHEN and CDR2 SYDVKM. The CDR3 spans 16 residues. Written as DNA, the CDR3 is TGTGCCAGCAGTGCCTGGCTAGCGGGAGGAGCCTACGAGCAGTACTTC. It translates to CASSAWLAGGAYEQYF.

This clone was observed a few times. The chain links TRBV3-1 (or the pseudogene TRBV3-2) to TRBJ1-2; no definite D call. Trimming removed 2 bases from V and 4 bases from J, with 11 bases in between. Per germline, CDR1 LGHDT and CDR2 YNNKEL (reference sequence). The CDR3 consists of 14 residues. CDR3 protein: CASSQNSGTYGYTF. In DNA form, the CDR3 reads TGTGCCAGCAGCCAAAACTCAGGAACCTATGGCTACACCTTC.

The chain joins TRBV28 to TRBJ2-3; 12 bases align to TRBD2. With 6 bases clipped from V and 14 bases from J, the junction kept 18 bases outside the gene matches. CDR1 is MDHEN, CDR2 SYDVKM, per germline. This CDR3 comprises 16 residues. CDR3 loop: CASSRSASSGRAQPYF. CDR3 coding DNA: TGTGCCAGCAGCCGAAGCGCCTCTAGCGGGAGGGCCCAACCGTATTTT. The full variable domain, rest sourced from reference TRBV28 and TRBJ2-3, is DVKVTQSSRYLVKRTGEKVFLECVQDMDHENMFWYRQDPGLGLRLIYFSYDVKMKEKGDIPEGYSVSREKKERFSLILESASTNQTSMYLCASSRSASSGRAQPYFGPGTRLTVL.

The CDR3 is CSVEGPSGFITDTQYF. The CDR3, as DNA: TGCAGCGTTGAAGGGCCCTCGGGGTTCATCACAGATACGCAGTATTTT. The chain combines TRBV29-1 with TRBJ2-3; weak D call: TRBD2 (5 bases). V lost 1 base and J 2 bases, leaving 16 bases between the germline ends. Germline V gene lookup returns CDR1 SQVTM and CDR2 ANQGSEA. The CDR3 runs 16 residues.

The chain recombines TRBV11-3 with TRBJ2-1, with TRBD2 matching 8 bases. Germline values: CDR1 SGHNT, CDR2 YENEEA. The junction had 12 bases not matched to a gene; V was cut back by 2 bases and J by 3 bases. This CDR3 has 18 amino acids. CDR3 sequence (DNA): TGTGCCAGCAGCTTAACGGCACGGGGGGGACTAGTCTACAATGAGCAGTTCTTC. Encoded protein: CASSLTARGGLVYNEQFF.

This clone was observed a few times. The V and J genes are TRBV5-4 and TRBJ2-3, with D possibly matching TRBD2 (6 bases). The ends were cut back, 6 bases at V and 1 base at J, with 18 bases in the middle. There are 16 residues in the CDR3. Germline-derived CDR1 and CDR2 are SGHNT and YYREEE (reference sequence). CDR3 nucleotides: TGTGCCAGCATCCCACCCGGGGGAGCCCGCACAGATACGCAGTATTTT. This sequence encodes CASIPPGGARTDTQYF.

The chain links TRBV12-2 to TRBJ2-3; the DNA was not compared with TRBD1, the D call given in the table. TRBV12-2 is shown as a pseudogene. The CDR3 extends over 21 amino acids. The DNA of the CDR3 is TGTGCAAGTCGCTTAGTAGTACGGGACAGGGGACATGTCGACGGGTCAGATACGCAGTATTTT. It specifies CASRLVVRDRGHVDGSDTQYF.

This clone was seen just once. The CDR3 DNA sequence: TGTGCCAGCAGAGGGGATGAGGATACGCAGTATTTT. This encodes CASRGDEDTQYF. The rearrangement links TRBV7-3 to TRBJ2-3, with a tentative D call TRBD1 (5 bases). CDR3 length equals 12 residues. Germline assignment: CDR1 SGHTA and CDR2 FQGTGA. V lost 6 bases and J 6 bases, leaving 10 bases between the germline ends.

The rearrangement links TRBV5-4 to TRBJ2-2, with D hard to call. V shed 0 bases and J shed 4 bases, with 4 bases lying between them. Germline V gives CDR1 SGHNT, CDR2 YYREEE (reference sequence). The CDR3 spans 13 residues. This CDR3 reads CASSLGATGELFF. In DNA, the CDR3 is TGTGCCAGCAGCTTGGGGGCCACCGGGGAGCTGTTTTTT.

The chain couples TRBV29-1 to TRBJ2-1, with 7 bases matching TRBD1. The CDR3 has 12 amino acids. The V and J ends lost 7 bases and 6 bases, in that order; junction bases with no gene match: 6. Germline values: CDR1 SQVTM, CDR2 ANQGSEA. CDR3 amino acids: CSAPRDSNEQFF. The CDR3 nucleotides are TGCAGCGCCCCCCGGGACAGCAATGAGCAGTTCTTC.

The V call is TRBV2, the J call TRBJ1-2; 9 nucleotides line up with TRBD1. The germline V gene encodes CDR1 SNHLY and CDR2 FYNNEI. The CDR3 is 16 amino acids. The junction had 6 bases not matched to a gene; V was cut back by 3 bases and J by 1 base. Written as DNA, the CDR3 is TGTGCCAGCAGTGACCTACAGGGGGCCCTTAACTATGGCTACACCTTC. It specifies CASSDLQGALNYGYTF.